This T cell receptor (beta chain) was captured in a study of blood T cell repertoires in COVID-19. Trimming removed 3 bases from V and 1 base from J; junction bases left unmatched: 5. CDR1 SGHRS and CDR2 YFSETQ come from the germline V gene. The CDR3 loop spans 15 amino acids. Repertoires were generated with immunoSEQ multiplex PCR, while TCRdb's copy carries only in-frame clones and drops some. The sample contains fewer than 85,000 clones, roughly 78% of which appear only once. The specimen was peripheral blood. This rearrangement joins TRBV5-1 to TRBJ1-1; 8 nucleotides match TRBD1. The TCR originated in a human donor in a cohort sampled during active COVID-19. Here the CDR3 DNA reads TGCGCCAGCAGCTCACGCGGGACAGGGAACACTGAAGCTTTCTTT. This gives the protein CASSSRGTGNTEAFF. Complete variable domain (other parts from reference TRBV5-1 and TRBJ1-1): KAGVTQTPRYLIKTRGQQVTLSCSPISGHRSVSWYQQTPGQGLQFLFEYFSETQRNKGNFPGRFSGRQFSNSRSEMNVSTLELGDSALYLCASSSRGTGNTEAFFGQGTRLTVV.